The rows below give T cell receptor beta chains drawn from one sample of a study of shared clonotypes between healthy human individuals. TCRdb keeps only in-frame clones here, not all; method: immunoSEQ multiplex PCR. The data contain around 2.1 million clones, approximately 96% of them singletons. Sequenced input: naive CD4+ T cells sorted from blood. These receptors were obtained from a man aged 18 to 35 in good health. Both conserved end residues are part of each CDR3. Each record gives: clone size, J gene, V gene, D gene, CDR3 protein, CDR3 DNA. D genes are given only for firm matches. Where a row states a size, it is once, few, many or the class of an expanded clone; other rows omit it.

.,TRBJ2-2,TRBV5-1,TRBD1,CASSPGTGGITGELFF,TGCGCCAGCAGCCCGGGGACAGGGGGCATCACCGGGGAGCTGTTTTTT
.,TRBJ2-7,TRBV18,TRBD1,CASSPPGQGGYEQYF,TGTGCCAGCTCACCACCAGGACAGGGTGGATACGAGCAGTACTTC
once,TRBJ2-7,TRBV19,TRBD2,CASSAGGSYEQYF,TGTGCCAGTTCAGCGGGAGGGTCCTACGAGCAGTACTTC
.,TRBJ1-2,TRBV7-9,TRBD1,CASSGKTGDGYTF,TGTGCCAGCAGCGGGAAAACAGGGGATGGCTACACCTTC
.,TRBJ1-3,TRBV28,.,CASTIAGAASGNTIYF,TGTGCCAGCACAATCGCGGGGGCGGCCTCTGGAAACACCATATATTTT
.,TRBJ1-4,TRBV6-1,.,CASSEGAIATNEKLFF,TGTGCCAGCAGTGAAGGGGCGATTGCAACTAATGAAAAACTGTTTTTT
.,TRBJ2-3,TRBV14,.,CASSQLGTLLTDTQYF,TGTGCCAGCAGCCAACTAGGGACCCTATTGACAGATACGCAGTATTTT
.,TRBJ2-6,TRBV7-9,.,CASSPETGQGPGANVLTF,TGTGCCAGCAGCCCCGAGACAGGCCAGGGGCCTGGGGCCAACGTCCTGACTTTC
.,TRBJ2-3,TRBV10-1,TRBD1,CASSESIPGQGRDTQYF,TGCGCCAGCAGTGAGTCGATTCCGGGACAGGGGCGAGATACGCAGTATTTT
.,TRBJ1-6,TRBV6-6,.,CASSSGLNNSPLHF,TGTGCCAGCAGTTCGGGACTGAATAATTCACCCCTCCACTTT
.,TRBJ2-3,TRBV5-1,TRBD1,CASSLGQGPSTDTQYF,TGCGCCAGCAGCTTGGGACAGGGTCCTAGCACAGATACGCAGTATTTT
.,TRBJ2-3,TRBV10-3,TRBD2,CAISRLAGFNTDTQYF,TGTGCCATCAGTCGTTTAGCGGGCTTCAACACAGATACGCAGTATTTT
.,TRBJ2-3,TRBV10-3,.,CAIRGGTDTQYF,TGTGCCATCAGGGGTGGCACAGATACGCAGTATTTT
.,TRBJ2-6,TRBV30,.,CAGKVGYGGANVLTF,TGTGCCGGGAAAGTCGGGTACGGAGGGGCCAACGTCCTGACTTTC
.,TRBJ2-7,TRBV11-2,.,CASSSGTRQYF,TGTGCCAGCAGCTCCGGGACAAGGCAGTACTTC
.,TRBJ2-7,TRBV6-6,TRBD1,CASSYRGTVSYEQYF,TGTGCCAGCAGTTACCGAGGGACAGTATCCTACGAGCAGTACTTC
.,TRBJ2-7,TRBV21-1,.,CASTRTYEQYF,TGTGCCAGCACCCGAACCTACGAGCAGTACTTC
.,TRBJ2-1,TRBV10-3,TRBD2,CANSRTSGSRNEQFF,TGTGCCAACTCCCGGACTAGCGGGAGTCGGAATGAGCAGTTCTTC
.,TRBJ1-3,TRBV18,.,CASSRTAGDTIYF,TGTGCCAGCTCACGGACAGCTGGAGACACCATATATTTT
.,TRBJ1-1,TRBV18,.,CASSPQGGNTEAFF,TGTGCCAGCTCACCTCAAGGGGGGAACACTGAAGCTTTCTTT
.,TRBJ2-6,TRBV2,TRBD1,CATTGGISLSGANVLTF,TGTGCCACCACAGGGGGAATCTCCCTCTCTGGGGCCAACGTCCTGACTTTC
.,TRBJ2-1,TRBV2,.,CATGRGGHDEQFF,TGTGCCACCGGTCGTGGGGGGCACGATGAGCAGTTCTTC
.,TRBJ2-7,TRBV11-2,TRBD1,CASSRDRASYEQYF,TGTGCCAGCAGCCGGGACAGGGCCTCCTACGAGCAGTACTTC
.,TRBJ1-2,TRBV12-5,.,CASGLGPSLYGYTF,TGTGCTAGTGGTTTGGGGCCCTCGTTATATGGCTACACCTTC
.,TRBJ2-7,TRBV6-6,TRBD1,CASSYSPDRQTYEQYF,TGTGCCAGCAGTTACTCTCCGGACAGGCAAACCTACGAGCAGTACTTC